The 18 T cell receptor beta chains presented below share a single source sample, sequenced in a study of T cell clonality in common variable immunodeficiency. Clones were read by immunoSEQ multiplex PCR, and TCRdb kept only the in-frame ones, dropping some. The repertoire consists of tens of thousands of clones, none detected only once. Sequenced sample: peripheral blood mononuclear cells. All receptors derive from a person aged 18-70 years in good health.

This clone was detected ten times or more. The sequenced fragment ends 3 residues before the CDR3 boundary, so the rest is inferred from the germline J gene. The gene calls are TRBV30 and TRBJ2-7, with no clear D. This CDR3 has 12 residues. The ends were cut back, 3 bases at V and 0 bases at J, with 6 bases in the middle. Germline V gene lookup returns CDR1 GTSNPN and CDR2 SVGIG (reference sequence). This chain's CDR3 is CAWRQSSYEQYF. CDR3 DNA (partial): TGTGCCTGGAGACAGAGCTCCTACGAG.

This clone was seen repeatedly, ten times or more. With the read ending 3 residues before the CDR3 end, the germline J gene is used to fill in that end. This chain links TRBV5-5 with TRBJ1-6; D might be TRBD1 (6 bases). CDR3 size: 15 residues. CDR1 and CDR2 from the germline V gene are SGHKS and YYEKEE (reference sequence). Deletions cut 3 bases from V and 7 bases from J, with 14 bases between. The CDR3 sequence: CASSSRQAENSPLHF. Partial CDR3 DNA: TGTGCCAGCAGCTCGAGACAGGCCGAAAATTCACCC.

At least ten counts were recorded for this clone. The read gets to within 3 residues of the CDR3 end, and the germline J gene fills in the rest. This chain joins TRBV4-2 and TRBJ2-7, with 9 positions matching TRBD1. Germline assignment: CDR1 LGHNA and CDR2 YNFKEQ. This CDR3 region has 15 residues. The V and J ends lost 5 bases and 0 bases, in that order; junction bases with no gene match: 5. CDR3 protein: CASSGGQGFSYEQYF. CDR3 DNA, as far as it was read: TGTGCCAGCAGCGGGGGACAGGGATTCTCCTACGAG.

This clone occurred many times. The sequence runs out 3 residues before the end of the CDR3; the remainder is reconstructed from the germline J gene. V and J are TRBV5-6 and TRBJ1-1; the match to TRBD1 covers 7 bases. This CDR3 is built from 15 residues. J lost 1 base, V lost 4 bases, and 7 bases had no gene match. Germline CDR1 SGHDT, CDR2 YYEEEE. CDR3 in amino acids: CASSIPDRRNTEAFF. The DNA read from the CDR3 is TGTGCCAGCAGCATCCCGGACAGGCGGAACACTGAA.

This clone was seen repeatedly, ten times or more. With the read ending 3 residues before the CDR3 end, the germline J gene is used to fill in that end. This sequence joins TRBV7-2 and TRBJ2-1; 7 bases agree with TRBD2. V dropped 0 bases and J dropped 2; count of bases not matched to a gene: 7. The CDR3 is 17 residues long. Germline V gene data show CDR1 as SGHTA and CDR2 as FQGNSA. CDR3 bases read: TGTGCCAGCAGCTTAGCTCTTCGGCTAGCGGCCTACAATGAG. This sequence encodes CASSLALRLAAYNE. The full CDR3 protein reads CASSLALRLAAYNEQFF.

On this clone itself: The missing CDR3 end, 3 residues past where the read stops, is filled in from the germline J gene. This chain connects TRBV20-1 to TRBJ2-7, with 7 bases that match TRBD1. This CDR3 comprises 14 residues. Germline V CDR1 and CDR2: DFQATT, SNEGSKA (reference sequence). Trimming removed 3 bases from V and 1 base from J; junction bases left unmatched: 6. This CDR3 reads CSASSRGQSYEQYF. CDR3 bases read: TGCAGTGCTAGTTCCCGGGGACAGTCCTACGAG.

This clone was observed many times. CDR3 sequence: CASSQNAGTVGGYTF. The DNA read from the CDR3 is TGTGCCAGCAGCCAAAACGCCGGGACAGTGGGTGGC. This chain links TRBV12-3 or TRBV12-4 with TRBJ1-2; 7 bases are shared with TRBD1. Sequencing ends 3 residues short of the CDR3 end; the germline J gene provides the rest. This CDR3 is built from 15 residues. V lost 6 bases to trimming and J lost 7 bases; unmatched junction nucleotides: 14.

This clone was detected ten times or more. The observed sequence ends 3 residues before the CDR3 terminus, with the missing tail filled in from the germline J gene. The V call is TRBV11-3, the J call TRBJ1-6, with D possibly TRBD1 on 5 matching bases. Per germline, CDR1 SGHNT and CDR2 YENEEA. V shed 1 base and J shed 2 bases, with 6 bases lying between them. There are 15 residues in the CDR3. The CDR3 protein is CASSLGGAYNSPLHF. Incomplete CDR3 DNA: TGTGCCAGCAGCTTAGGGGGCGCCTATAATTCACCC. The variable domain in full, completed from reference TRBV11-3 and TRBJ1-6, reads EAGVVQSPRYKIIEKKQPVAFWCNPISGHNTLYWYLQNLGQGPELLIRYENEEAVDDSQLPKDRFSAERLKGVDSTLKIQPAELGDSAVYLCASSLGGAYNSPLHFGNGTRLTVT.

This clone showed up many times. Read sequence stops 3 residues before the CDR3 end, and the germline J gene provides the missing end. The rearrangement uses TRBV5-1 and TRBJ2-1; D might be TRBD2 (5 bases). This CDR3 is built from 14 residues. Per the germline V gene, CDR1 is SGHRS and CDR2 is YFSETQ. Trimming took off 6 bases at V and 0 bases at J, with 10 bases between the two ends. CDR3 DNA, as far as it was read: TGCGCCAGCACTCGGACTCACTCCTACAATGAG. Encoded protein: CASTRTHSYNE. The whole CDR3 sequence is CASTRTHSYNEQFF.

This clone was recorded many times. Read data end 3 residues before the CDR3 end; the end is taken from the germline J gene. V and J are TRBV10-3 and TRBJ2-1, with D maybe TRBD2 (6 bases). This CDR3 region has 16 residues. With 0 bases removed from V and 6 bases from J, the gap between germline ends came to 15 bases. Germline CDR1 reads ENHRY; CDR2 reads SYGVKD. CDR3 bases read: TGTGCCATCAGTGAGTCAGTGGCTAGCGCCTTCAATGAG. Translation: CAISESVASAFNE. The entire CDR3 protein is CAISESVASAFNEQFF.

This clone occurred many times. The sequenced part of the CDR3 DNA is TGCGCCAGCAGCTTTACATCAAGGGAG. Its translation is CASSFTSRE. The complete CDR3 reads CASSFTSRELFF. The V call is TRBV4-1, the J call TRBJ2-2; D is uncertain. The CDR3 extends 3 residues past the end of the read, so its final part is completed from the germline J gene. Germline CDR1 is MGHRA and CDR2 is YSYEKL. The CDR3 contains 12 residues. V gave up 5 bases and J gave up 9 bases, with 10 bases separating them.

This clone was detected ten times or more. The read comes to an end 3 residues before the CDR3 does, leaving the germline J gene to fill in the end. The chain recombines TRBV29-1 with TRBJ1-2; TRBD1 matches 11 bases. The CDR3 consists of 13 residues. The germline V gene has CDR1 SQVTM and CDR2 ANQGSEA. The part of the CDR3 DNA that was read is TGCAGCGTTCCAAGGGGACAGGGGGGCGGC. It encodes CSVPRGQGGG. In full, the CDR3 reads CSVPRGQGGGYTF.

This clone was recorded many times. The sequenced part of the CDR3 DNA is TGCAGTGCCCTTGACTTGGACAATGAG. Its translation: CSALDLDNE. The whole CDR3 sequence is CSALDLDNEQFF. This chain links TRBV20-1 with TRBJ2-1; no definite D call. The read terminates 3 residues ahead of where the CDR3 ends, so the germline J gene completes it. Trimming removed 6 bases at V and 5 bases at J, with 11 bases between. The CDR3 length is 12 residues. CDR1 and CDR2 from the germline V gene are DFQATT and SNEGSKA (reference sequence).

This clone occurred many times. Read sequence stops 3 residues before the CDR3 end, and the germline J gene provides the missing end. V gene TRBV2 combines with J gene TRBJ2-7; D uncertain. Trimming removed 4 bases at V and 0 bases at J, with 10 bases between. Germline CDR1 and CDR2: SNHLY and FYNNEI. The CDR3 spans 14 residues. The CDR3 is CASSVDPSSYEQYF. The part of the CDR3 DNA that was read is TGTGCCAGCAGTGTTGATCCTAGCTCCTACGAG.

This clone appeared many times. The CDR3 is cut off 3 residues early in the read; its end comes from the germline J gene. The rearrangement uses TRBV18 and TRBJ2-7, with a possible D match to TRBD1 (6 bases). Trimming removed 3 bases at V and 6 bases at J, with 12 bases between. Germline V lookup: CDR1 KGHSH, CDR2 LQKENI. The CDR3 spans 13 residues. CDR3 sequence reads: CASSPAQGIEQYF. CDR3 DNA, as far as it was read: TGTGCCAGCTCACCGGCACAGGGTATCGAG.

This clone was seen repeatedly, ten times or more. The read ends 3 residues before the CDR3 terminus; that terminus is restored from the germline J gene. The rearrangement joins TRBV11-2 to TRBJ2-3; weak D call: TRBD2 (6 bases). CDR3 size: 13 residues. Trimming cost V 6 bases and J 6 bases, with 13 bases left between them. Germline CDR1 and CDR2: SGHAT and FQNNGV. The part of the CDR3 DNA that was read is TGTGCCAGCAGACTAGCCGGTACGGATACG. This encodes CASRLAGTDT. The full CDR3 reads CASRLAGTDTQYF.

The table lists this clone with many counts. The read terminates 3 residues before the CDR3 end, so the remaining end is supplied by the germline J gene. The chain joins TRBV5-4 to TRBJ2-1; weak D call: TRBD2 (6 bases). This CDR3 contains 16 residues. Trimming pared 0 bases from V and 4 bases from J, leaving 14 bases between. Germline V CDR1 and CDR2: SGHNT, YYREEE (reference sequence). The DNA read from the CDR3 is TGTGCCAGCAGCTTGGAGTTGTTAGCGGTTTACAATGAG. Encoded protein: CASSLELLAVYNE. The entire CDR3 is CASSLELLAVYNEQFF.

In its sample, this clone was seen many times. The CDR3 goes on 3 residues after the read ends, and that part is filled in from the germline J gene. This chain links TRBV9 with TRBJ1-6, with D possibly matching TRBD1 (6 bases). V was clipped by 3 bases and J by 7 bases, with 14 bases between them. The CDR3 loop spans 15 amino acids. The germline V gene encodes CDR1 SGDLS and CDR2 YYNGEE. This CDR3 reads CASSEQGRANSPLHF. Incomplete CDR3 DNA: TGTGCCAGCAGCGAACAGGGTAGGGCGAATTCACCC.